The clone carrying this T cell receptor beta chain was seen ten or more times. The target antigen is unknown. TRB was amplified from approximately 250-500 ng of blood genomic DNA. The sample originates from a study of T and B cells in COVID-19 patients. General study points: Clonality of TRB repertoires was high in active COVID-19; recovery brought above-healthy diversity and richness. Early severe-case samples and blood from mildly ill patients during symptoms were in short supply.

The length of the CDR3 is 14 residues. Trimming stripped 5 bases from V and 4 bases from J, with 12 bases between. Germline CDR1 is SGHAT and CDR2 is FQDESV (reference sequence). Multiplex PCR with BIOMED2 TRB-A/B primer pools amplified TRB rearrangements. MiXCR was run by TCRdb on the multiplex PCR reads, yielding one entry per CDR3 protein. The data show roughly 13,000 distinct CDR3 sequences, 28% seen once. V usage is TRBV11-1 and J usage is TRBJ2-1; a possible D gene is TRBD1 (6 bases). Source material: blood. The sequence derives from a human donor who had recovered from COVID-19. CDR3 sequence: CASSPKQGYNEQFF. DNA for the CDR3: TGTGCCAGCAGCCCCAAGCAGGGGTACAATGAGCAGTTCTTC.